The clone carrying this T cell receptor beta chain came up a few times. As yet, its antigen is unknown. CDR1 and CDR2 from the germline V gene are SGHDT and YYEEEE. The CDR3 totals 15 residues. V was cut by 0 bases and J by 2 bases, with 8 bases left in between. The sample comes from a study of T-cell reconstitution after alpha-beta-depleted transplantation in children. Study conclusions and caveats: After transplant, high TCRbeta diversity at day 60 in some patients arose from surviving recipient T cells and thymic progenitors. There were reportedly several hundred expanded graft clones from which alpha-beta T cells came about two months after transplant. The authors attributed T-cell counts and diversity one year after transplant mostly to newly produced T cells.

This sample's TCRbeta library carried unique molecular identifier barcodes. Each CDR3 protein is one row after TCRdb ran MiXCR on the PCR reads. The sample contains some 290,000 distinct CDR3 sequences, around 25% of which appear only once. Material: PBMCs, mostly from graft donor cells, obtained 180 days after TCRalphabeta/CD19-depleted stem cell transplant. This rearrangement joins TRBV5-6 to TRBJ2-2, with D maybe TRBD1 (5 bases). The receptor's source is a male patient aged 10-17 years who had a stem cell transplant for acute lymphoblastic leukemia, so the T cells may come from the graft donor. The CDR3 spells CASSLEDTNTGELFF. The CDR3 DNA reads TGTGCCAGCAGCTTGGAGGACACCAACACCGGGGAGCTGTTTTTT.